This T cell receptor beta chain appears in the sequencing data of a study of technical replicates of blood from several donors. Profiling relied on immunoSEQ multiplex PCR, and the TCRdb table lists in-frame clones only, not all of them. The sample lists around 68,000 clones; less than 98% were seen once. After removal of 3 bases from V and 8 bases from J, the junction contained 13 bases not matched to a gene. The CDR3 is 17 residues long. CDR1 and CDR2 (germline): MRHNA, SNTAGT. This clonotype was obtained from a human donor in good health. The gene calls are TRBV6-4 and TRBJ2-1, with 10 bases identical to TRBD1. The sequencing input was T cells isolated from PBMCs. The CDR3 loop is CASSESFPRTGGDEQFF. CDR3 DNA: TGTGCCAGCAGTGAAAGCTTTCCCCGGACAGGGGGTGATGAGCAGTTCTTC.